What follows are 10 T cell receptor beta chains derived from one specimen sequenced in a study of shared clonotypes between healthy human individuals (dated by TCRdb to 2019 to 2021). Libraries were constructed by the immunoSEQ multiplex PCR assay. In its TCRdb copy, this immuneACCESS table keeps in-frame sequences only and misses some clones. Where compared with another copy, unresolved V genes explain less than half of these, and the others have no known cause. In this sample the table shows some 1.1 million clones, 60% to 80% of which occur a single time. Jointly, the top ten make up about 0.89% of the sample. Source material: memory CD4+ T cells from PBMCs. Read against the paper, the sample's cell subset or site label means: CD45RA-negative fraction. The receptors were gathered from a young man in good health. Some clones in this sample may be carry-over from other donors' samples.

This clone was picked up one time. In DNA, the CDR3 is TGTGCCAGCAGTGAATATACCGCGTACAATGAGCAGTTCTTC. It is translated as CASSEYTAYNEQFF. This rearrangement joins TRBV25-1 to TRBJ2-1, with D hard to call. Looked up from germline, CDR1 is MGHDK and CDR2 is SYGVNS. The CDR3 runs to 14 residues. Between the trimmed V and J ends, which lost 0 bases and 4 bases, there was a span of 7 bases.

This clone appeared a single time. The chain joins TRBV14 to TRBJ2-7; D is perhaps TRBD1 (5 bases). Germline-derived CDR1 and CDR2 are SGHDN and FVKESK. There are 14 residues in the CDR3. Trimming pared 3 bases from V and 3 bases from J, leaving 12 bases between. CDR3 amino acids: CASSHQGRNYEQYF. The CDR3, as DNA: TGTGCCAGCAGCCATCAGGGCAGAAACTACGAGCAGTACTTC.

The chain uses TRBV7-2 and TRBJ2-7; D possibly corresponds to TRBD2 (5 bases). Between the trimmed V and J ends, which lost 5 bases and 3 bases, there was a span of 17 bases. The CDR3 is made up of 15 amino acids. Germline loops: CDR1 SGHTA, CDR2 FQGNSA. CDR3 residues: CASSPEGGVVYEQYF. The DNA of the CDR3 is TGTGCCAGCAGCCCAGAGGGTGGGGTGGTCTACGAGCAGTACTTC.

CDR3 region: CASSIKTAGEKLFF. The CDR3 nucleotides are TGTGCCAGCAGTATAAAGACGGCCGGTGAAAAACTGTTTTTT. The V gene is TRBV27, the J gene TRBJ1-4; D is ambiguous. V was cut by 5 bases and J by 7 bases, with 14 bases left in between. CDR1 and CDR2 from the germline V gene are MNHEY and SMNVEV (reference sequence). CDR3 length: 14 residues. Complete variable domain (other parts from reference TRBV27 and TRBJ1-4): EAQVTQNPRYLITVTGKKLTVTCSQNMNHEYMSWYRQDPGLGLRQIYYSMNVEVTDKGDVPEGYKVSRKEKRNFPLILESPSPNQTSLYFCASSIKTAGEKLFFGSGTQLSVL.

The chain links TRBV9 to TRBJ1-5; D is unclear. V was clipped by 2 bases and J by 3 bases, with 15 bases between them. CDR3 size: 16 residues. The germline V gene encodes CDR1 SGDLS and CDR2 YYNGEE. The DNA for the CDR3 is TGTGCCAGCAGCGTCCTCGGGGAGGGCGACAATCAGCCCCAGCATTTT. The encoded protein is CASSVLGEGDNQPQHF.

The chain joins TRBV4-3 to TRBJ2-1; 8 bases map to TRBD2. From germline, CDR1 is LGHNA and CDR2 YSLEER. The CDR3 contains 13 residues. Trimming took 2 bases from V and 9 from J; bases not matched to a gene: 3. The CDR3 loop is CASSQRLAPEQFF. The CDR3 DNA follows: TGCGCCAGCAGCCAACGACTAGCGCCTGAGCAGTTCTTC.

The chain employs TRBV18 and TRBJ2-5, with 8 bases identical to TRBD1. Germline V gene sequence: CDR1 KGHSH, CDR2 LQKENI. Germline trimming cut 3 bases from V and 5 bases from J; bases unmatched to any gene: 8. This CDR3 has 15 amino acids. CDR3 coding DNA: TGTGCCAGCTCACCTGGGACAGGCATTGGGGAGACCCAGTACTTC. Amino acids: CASSPGTGIGETQYF.

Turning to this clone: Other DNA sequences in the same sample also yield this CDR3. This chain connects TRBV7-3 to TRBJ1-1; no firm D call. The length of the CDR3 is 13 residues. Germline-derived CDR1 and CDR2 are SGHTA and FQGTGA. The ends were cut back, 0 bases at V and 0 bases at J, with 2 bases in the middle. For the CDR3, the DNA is TGTGCCAGCAGCTTAACGGTGAACACTGAAGCTTTCTTT. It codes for CASSLTVNTEAFF.

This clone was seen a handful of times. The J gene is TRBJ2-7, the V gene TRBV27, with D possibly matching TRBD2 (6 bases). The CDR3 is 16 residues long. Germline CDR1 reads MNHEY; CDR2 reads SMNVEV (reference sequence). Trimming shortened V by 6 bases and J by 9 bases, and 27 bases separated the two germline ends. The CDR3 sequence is CASRARGTPSQYRQYF. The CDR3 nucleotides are TGTGCCAGCAGAGCTCGCGGGACTCCGAGTCAGTATCGGCAGTACTTC.

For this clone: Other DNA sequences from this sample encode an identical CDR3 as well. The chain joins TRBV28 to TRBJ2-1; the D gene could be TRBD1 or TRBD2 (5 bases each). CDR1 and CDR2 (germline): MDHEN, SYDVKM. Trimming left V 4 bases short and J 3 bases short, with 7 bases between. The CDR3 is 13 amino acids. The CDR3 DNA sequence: TGTGCCAGCAGTTCTGGGGGCTACAATGAGCAGTTCTTC. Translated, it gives CASSSGGYNEQFF.